The T cell receptor (beta chain) described here comes from a study of blood T cell repertoires in COVID-19. Overall study: Acute and convalescent COVID-19 specimens originated in the United States, Italy and Spain. Sample material is recorded as cDNA or gDNA derived from T cells, B-cell-depleted T cells, or PBMCs.

Original data processing: Amplified reference gene primers provided the basis for estimating nucleated cell counts. Produced via immunoSEQ multiplex PCR; TCRdb's table is partial and in-frame only. V and J calls plus clone size are reproduced from that table; the DNA served to infer D and trimming. The repertoire holds some 150,000 clones, with 85% to 90% as singletons. The sequencing input was peripheral blood. The source is a woman aged 40 to 49 with acute or convalescent COVID-19.

The CDR3 DNA is TGTGCCAGTAGTATAGCCTTTGTGAGGGTGGCGGGAAGCACAGATACGCAGTATTTT. This encodes CASSIAFVRVAGSTDTQYF. The rearrangement uses TRBV19 and TRBJ2-3, with D possibly TRBD2 on 6 matching bases. V gave up 1 base and J gave up 0 bases, with 20 bases separating them. The CDR3 extends over 19 amino acids. Per the germline V gene, CDR1 is LNHDA and CDR2 is SQIVND (reference sequence).